A single sample is the source of the 23 T cell receptor beta chains below, sequenced in a study of cytomegalovirus exposure and HLA in healthy donors. The primer mix had 60 Vbeta and 13 Jbeta primers. The table came from immunoSEQ multiplex PCR; TCRdb's copy has only in-frame clones and leaves some out. The repertoire holds roughly 150,000 clones, 72% seen once, with roughly 2.1% in the top ten. Input material: PBMCs. The receptors come from a man between 40 and 49 years old in good health and CMV-seronegative.

The chain uses TRBV18 and TRBJ1-1; 7 bases align to TRBD1. In germline, CDR1 is KGHSH, CDR2 LQKENI. This CDR3 has 15 amino acids. V trimming: 6 bases; J trimming: 2 bases; junction bases outside the gene matches: 9. CDR3 loop: CASSSRQGINTEAFF. The CDR3 DNA reads as TGTGCCAGCTCCTCAAGACAGGGAATAAACACTGAAGCTTTCTTT.

The chain employs TRBV6-5 and TRBJ1-4; unclear D gene. Germline CDR1 is MNHEY and CDR2 is SVGAGI. The CDR3 has 14 residues. V was trimmed by 1 base and J by 8 bases, leaving 11 bases between them. CDR3: CASSYLARGEKLFF. CDR3 nucleotide sequence: TGTGCCAGCAGTTACTTGGCACGTGGCGAAAAACTGTTTTTT.

V and J are TRBV7-6 and TRBJ2-7, with TRBD2 identical over 8 bases. The length of the CDR3 is 18 residues. CDR1 SGHVS and CDR2 FNYEAQ come from the germline V gene. V shed 1 base and J 5 bases; nucleotides not matched to a gene: 16. The chain's CDR3 is CASSLDPPGGYDGHEQYF. The CDR3 DNA reads TGTGCCAGCAGCTTAGATCCCCCGGGGGGGTACGATGGTCACGAGCAGTACTTC.

This clone has only one observation. The V gene is TRBV7-2, the J gene TRBJ2-5, with 7 bases aligning to TRBD1. CDR1 SGHTA and CDR2 FQGNSA come from the germline V gene. V was pared by 4 bases and J by 1 base, with 12 bases of the junction left unmatched. CDR3 length equals 17 residues. The DNA for the CDR3 is TGTGCCAGCAGCTCCCGGCGGGCAGGGGGTTTCCAAGAGACCCAGTACTTC. Amino acid sequence: CASSSRRAGGFQETQYF.

The chain has TRBV19 and TRBJ1-5; D is unclear. The CDR3 loop spans 14 amino acids. The germline CDR1 and CDR2 sequences are LNHDA and SQIVND (reference sequence). V lost 7 bases, J lost 4 bases, and 14 bases lay in between. CDR3 sequence: CASISSGGNQPQHF. CDR3 coding DNA: TGTGCCAGTATTTCCAGCGGAGGAAATCAGCCCCAGCATTTT.

The chain uses TRBV27 and TRBJ1-1; 7 bases map to TRBD1. Germline trimming cut 4 bases from V and 0 bases from J; bases unmatched to any gene: 14. CDR1 and CDR2 (germline): MNHEY, SMNVEV (reference sequence). This CDR3 is 18 amino acids long. CDR3 amino acids: CASSYKGGQYFMNTEAFF. CDR3 DNA: TGTGCCAGCAGTTACAAAGGGGGACAGTACTTCATGAACACTGAAGCTTTCTTT.

The rearrangement uses TRBV18 and TRBJ1-2; 8 bases are shared with TRBD1. Unmatched junction bases numbered 1, after V lost 0 bases and J lost 4 bases. The germline CDR1 and CDR2 sequences are KGHSH and LQKENI. This CDR3 contains 14 residues. CDR3 region: CASSPPTGGYGYTF. In DNA, the CDR3 is TGTGCCAGCTCACCACCAACAGGGGGCTATGGCTACACCTTC.

V is TRBV28 and J is TRBJ2-1; D remains unclear. The V gene's germline CDR1 is MDHEN and CDR2 SYDVKM. The germline V and J ends were trimmed by 3 bases and 13 bases, with 13 bases remaining between them. The CDR3 sequence is 12 residues long. CDR3: CASSFSQTIQFF. CDR3 sequence (DNA): TGTGCCAGCAGTTTCAGTCAAACCATCCAGTTCTTC. The full variable domain, with the rest looked up from reference TRBV28 and TRBJ2-1, is DVKVTQSSRYLVKRTGEKVFLECVQDMDHENMFWYRQDPGLGLRLIYFSYDVKMKEKGDIPEGYSVSREKKERFSLILESASTNQTSMYLCASSFSQTIQFFGPGTRLTVL.

A few counts support this clone. The chain employs TRBV6-1 and TRBJ2-1; TRBD2 matches at 8 bases. CDR3 length: 15 amino acids. With V trimmed by 2 bases and J by 8 bases, 8 bases remained unmatched. The V gene's germline CDR1 is MNHNS and CDR2 SASEGT. CDR3 in amino acids: CASSETSGSLDEQFF. The CDR3, as DNA: TGTGCCAGCAGTGAAACAAGCGGGAGTCTGGATGAGCAGTTCTTC.

The chain uses TRBV4-3 and TRBJ1-1, with TRBD1 as a possible D gene (5 bases). CDR3 length: 15 amino acids. Germline-derived CDR1 and CDR2 are LGHNA and YSLEER. The V end lost 0 bases, the J end lost 6 bases, and 14 bases lay between the germline ends. The CDR3 nucleotides read TGCGCCAGCAGCCAAGATCCAGCCAGGGTGGCTGAAGCTTTCTTT. This translates into CASSQDPARVAEAFF.

This chain connects TRBV11-2 to TRBJ1-4; weak D call: TRBD1 (5 bases). V lost 5 bases, J lost 8 bases, and 21 bases lay in between. The CDR3 covers 16 residues. Germline V lookup: CDR1 SGHAT, CDR2 FQNNGV. For the CDR3, the DNA is TGTGCCAGCAGCCGGGGGAGGACGGACTTCGGGGAAAAACTGTTTTTT. Amino acids: CASSRGRTDFGEKLFF.

V gene TRBV7-8 combines with J gene TRBJ1-5; TRBD1 agrees at 8 bases. The CDR3 totals 14 residues. CDR1 SGHVS and CDR2 FQNEAQ come from the germline V gene. After removal of 5 bases from V and 6 bases from J, the junction contained 6 bases not matched to a gene. The CDR3 DNA is TGTGCCAGCAGCCCTACAGGGGGTGGTCAGCCCCAGCATTTT. As protein: CASSPTGGGQPQHF.

This clone was counted only a few times. The identical CDR3 is also encoded by other nucleotide sequences in the sample. The chain has TRBV5-1 and TRBJ1-5, with D hard to call. The germline V gene encodes CDR1 SGHRS and CDR2 YFSETQ. V was trimmed by 0 bases and J by 4 bases, leaving 8 bases between them. There are 14 residues in the CDR3. Here the CDR3 reads CASSLGTGNQPQHF. Written as DNA, the CDR3 is TGCGCCAGCAGCTTGGGGACGGGGAATCAGCCCCAGCATTTT. Complete variable domain (other parts from reference TRBV5-1 and TRBJ1-5): KAGVTQTPRYLIKTRGQQVTLSCSPISGHRSVSWYQQTPGQGLQFLFEYFSETQRNKGNFPGRFSGRQFSNSRSEMNVSTLELGDSALYLCASSLGTGNQPQHFGDGTRLSIL.

This sequence joins TRBV6-1 and TRBJ2-1; D unresolved. The V end was cut by 3 bases, the J end by 0 bases, with 12 bases between. The CDR3 covers 16 residues. Germline CDR1 MNHNS, CDR2 SASEGT. CDR3 sequence reads: CASSDILTGSYNEQFF. For the CDR3, the DNA is TGTGCCAGCAGTGATATCTTGACGGGCTCCTACAATGAGCAGTTCTTC.

The chain carries TRBV11-3 and TRBJ1-1, with 11 bases aligning to TRBD1. Per germline, CDR1 SGHNT and CDR2 YENEEA. The CDR3 is 16 residues long. Trimming at V came to 5 bases and at J to 5 bases, leaving 10 bases not matched to a gene. The CDR3, as DNA: TGTGCCAGCAGCGCTGGAGGACAGGGGGCGAAGACTGAAGCTTTCTTT. It is translated as CASSAGGQGAKTEAFF.

This CDR3 is CASKLPGGYEQYF. CDR3 DNA: TGTGCCAGCAAACTACCGGGAGGCTACGAGCAGTACTTC. The chain joins TRBV6-6 to TRBJ2-7; TRBD2 agrees at 7 bases. V lost 7 bases to trimming and J lost 3 bases; unmatched junction nucleotides: 6. Germline values: CDR1 MNHNY, CDR2 SVGAGI (reference sequence). This CDR3 has 13 amino acids.

This chain joins TRBV4-2 and TRBJ1-4, with 9 nucleotides matching TRBD1. The CDR3 contains 16 residues. J lost 4 bases, V lost 0 bases, and 3 bases had no gene match. Germline V lookup: CDR1 LGHNA, CDR2 YNFKEQ. The CDR3 spells CASSQDMGQGNEKLFF. The DNA of the CDR3 is TGTGCCAGCAGCCAAGATATGGGACAGGGTAATGAAAAACTGTTTTTT.

This sequence joins TRBV9 and TRBJ1-2, with D perhaps TRBD1 (6 bases). This CDR3 has 15 amino acids. Germline CDR1 reads SGDLS; CDR2 reads YYNGEE. The V and J ends lost 0 bases and 4 bases respectively, with 13 bases between them. The CDR3: CASSVADSDIYGYTF. Written as DNA, the CDR3 is TGTGCCAGCAGCGTAGCGGACAGTGACATCTATGGCTACACCTTC.

V is TRBV7-9 and J is TRBJ2-2; the D gene is possibly TRBD1 (6 bases). From germline, CDR1 is SEHNR and CDR2 FQNEAQ (reference sequence). This CDR3 has 17 amino acids. The V end lost 5 bases, the J end lost 4 bases, and 20 bases lay between the germline ends. The CDR3, as DNA: TGTGCCAGCAGCCCCTCGCAGGGGATAATGGGCACCGGGGAGCTGTTTTTT. It specifies CASSPSQGIMGTGELFF.

The CDR3 DNA reads TGTGCCAGCAGCTCCGGGACAGGGGTCTCTGGGGCCAACGTCCTGACTTTC. Amino acids: CASSSGTGVSGANVLTF. The V and J genes are TRBV9 and TRBJ2-6; 10 bases match TRBD1. Germline-derived CDR1 and CDR2 are SGDLS and YYNGEE. This CDR3 is 17 amino acids long. The trim removed 4 bases at V and 0 bases at J, leaving 4 bases unmatched.

The rearrangement joins TRBV18 to TRBJ2-7, with 10 bases fitting TRBD2. Germline V CDR1 and CDR2: KGHSH, LQKENI. V dropped 1 base and J dropped 7; count of bases not matched to a gene: 7. The CDR3 is made up of 15 amino acids. CDR3 nucleotide sequence: TGTGCCAGCTCACCACAGAGCGGGGGGGCTCGAGAGCAGTACTTC. This codes for CASSPQSGGAREQYF.

This sequence joins TRBV27 and TRBJ2-7; 11 nucleotides align to TRBD1. From germline, CDR1 is MNHEY and CDR2 SMNVEV (reference sequence). The junction had 2 bases not matched to a gene; V was cut back by 2 bases and J by 2 bases. The length of the CDR3 is 15 residues. This CDR3 is CASSLGTGGTYEQYF. The CDR3 DNA sequence: TGTGCCAGCAGTTTAGGGACAGGGGGAACCTACGAGCAGTACTTC.

The chain is built from TRBV15 and TRBJ2-1; 13 bases align to TRBD2. CDR1 is LNHNV, CDR2 YYDKDF, per germline (reference sequence). Trimming took 1 base from V and 4 from J; bases not matched to a gene: 1. The CDR3 totals 16 residues. The CDR3 spells CATSRGTSGSYNEQFF. CDR3 bases: TGTGCCACCAGCAGAGGGACTAGCGGGAGTTACAATGAGCAGTTCTTC.